This is a list of T cell receptor beta chains from one sample in a study of OX40 agonist ivuxolimab in advanced cancers. The protocol was immunoSEQ multiplex PCR, while the TCRdb copy is restricted to in-frame clones and leaves out a portion. The sample records more than 65,000 clones, roughly 77% being singletons. Source: CD4+ or CD8+ T cells sorted from blood, taken in a trial of the OX40 agonist ivuxolimab. All receptors come from an adult with an advanced solid tumor such as melanoma, head and neck, liver or kidney cancer. The CDR3 runs from the conserved cysteine through the conserved F or W.

J: TRBJ2-7; V: TRBV6-5; CDR3: CASTDPSGLSSHF
J: TRBJ1-1; V: TRBV2; CDR3: CASSYHAGNTEAFF
J: TRBJ2-2; V: TRBV7-3; CDR3: CASSLAGTGANTGELFF
J: TRBJ2-5; V: TRBV7-9; CDR3: CASSLVPRMETQYF
J: TRBJ1-2; V: TRBV27; CDR3: CASSLQGAIGYTF
J: TRBJ1-1; V: TRBV30; CDR3: CAWRRIEAFF
J: TRBJ1-2; V: TRBV5-4; CDR3: CASRQGTARRGYTF
J: TRBJ2-1; V: TRBV19; CDR3: CASSTRAILDRSRMNEQFF
J: TRBJ1-2; V: TRBV10-3; CDR3: CATGGGTANYGYTF
J: TRBJ1-3; V: TRBV5-1; CDR3: CASSLSTAEANTIYF
J: TRBJ2-4; V: TRBV4-1; CDR3: CASSQELQRGMYF
J: TRBJ2-5; V: TRBV7-9; CDR3: CASSLGGRYQETQYF
J: TRBJ2-6; V: TRBV19; CDR3: CASSLGHSGANVLTF
J: TRBJ1-3; V: TRBV6-6; CDR3: CASSLLGLGNTIYF
J: TRBJ2-2; V: TRBV7-2; CDR3: CASSPYTGELFF
J: TRBJ1-1; V: TRBV11-2; CDR3: CASRTQGVGTEAFF
J: TRBJ1-1; V: TRBV30; CDR3: CAWSRSTNTEAFF
J: TRBJ2-1; V: TRBV5-4; CDR3: CASSFGTSGGGYNEQFF
J: TRBJ1-2; V: TRBV11-3; CDR3: CASSSGTFDGYTF
J: TRBJ2-4; V: TRBV7-2; CDR3: CASSLAVRASKNIQYF
J: TRBJ1-1; V: TRBV5-6; CDR3: CASSSDRLGAFF
J: TRBJ1-5; V: TRBV6-5; CDR3: CASRQANQPQHF
J: TRBJ2-3; V: TRBV4-2; CDR3: CASSPEEFSGNTDTQYF
J: TRBJ2-3; V: TRBV30; CDR3: CAWSPGLEVDTQYF
J: TRBJ2-7; V: TRBV11-2; CDR3: CASSPNYRAEQYF
J: TRBJ2-2; V: TRBV5-1; CDR3: CASSGQGGPGTGELFF
J: TRBJ2-5; V: TRBV4-1; CDR3: CASSQDPTGGGQETQYF
J: TRBJ2-2; V: TRBV7-8; CDR3: CASKFQGPPNTGELFF
J: TRBJ2-7; V: TRBV5-1; CDR3: CATRRTRDSYEQYF
J: TRBJ1-5; V: TRBV19; CDR3: CASNRDSINQPQHF
J: TRBJ2-7; V: TRBV29-1; CDR3: CSVESGGSEQYF
J: TRBJ2-1; V: TRBV5-5; CDR3: CASSFQGGDEQFF
J: TRBJ1-4; V: TRBV11-2; CDR3: CASSSGLEKLFF
J: TRBJ1-3; V: TRBV5-6; CDR3: CASAWGLSGNTIYF
J: TRBJ2-7; V: TRBV18; CDR3: CASSSDGSGSEQYF
J: TRBJ2-3; V: TRBV10-3; CDR3: CAISEQRGVTDTQYF
J: TRBJ1-2; V: TRBV7-3; CDR3: CASSPSETNYGYTF
J: TRBJ1-4; V: TRBV15; CDR3: CATSRDGQGGEKLFF
J: TRBJ2-7; V: TRBV5-6; CDR3: CASSLGGPYEQYF
J: TRBJ2-6; V: TRBV7-9; CDR3: CASSLVSSGANVLTF
J: TRBJ1-5; V: TRBV2; CDR3: CASSVGEPYSNQPQHF
J: TRBJ1-2; V: TRBV5-4; CDR3: CASSLDRQGARYGYTF
J: .; V: TRBV5-1; CDR3: CASSQDWSSYEQYF
J: TRBJ2-2; V: TRBV6-5; CDR3: CASSPSGPRTGELFF
J: TRBJ2-1; V: TRBV2; CDR3: CASSEYNEQFF
J: TRBJ2-7; V: TRBV27; CDR3: CASSLYGTGTYEQYF